This T cell receptor beta chain emerged from a study of T-cell memory formation after mild COVID-19. Study results and caveats: Day 15 to 85 contractors were CD4/CD8 balanced; later expanders leaned CD4+.

The V end was cut by 6 bases, the J end by 0 bases, with 15 bases between. The CDR3 has 15 residues. This clonotype was recorded a few times. Its cognate antigen is unknown. MiXCR was run by TCRdb on the 5' RACE reads, yielding one entry per CDR3 protein. The sample shows roughly 15,000 distinct CDR3 sequences, about a quarter of them seen only once. This clonotype originated in a man aged 18 to 29 who had mild COVID-19 (a few samples of this study predate the infection). Cell type and time point are not known. This chain joins TRBV12-3 or TRBV12-4 and TRBJ2-7; maybe TRBD2 (6 bases). The source material was PBMCs or a T cell subset sorted from them (not recorded which). The CDR3 sequence: CASSRPGLPSYEQYV. The CDR3 region has the DNA TGTGCCAGCAGCCGGCCGGGACTTCCCTCCTACGAGCAGTACGTC.